This TCR beta chain was retrieved from a study of graft-versus-host responses after intestinal transplantation. At the level of the study: Transplants were multivisceral, liver-intestinal, or isolated intestinal. All of the recipients had induction that used anti-thymocyte globulin, then tacrolimus and steroids for around three years. Study-level points and caveats: GvH clones were identified in recipient marrow, with some first appearing in ileum or blood.

Only in-frame clones appear in the TCRdb table, and some are missing; sequencing was by immunoSEQ multiplex PCR. The sample shows over 80,000 clones, around 92% of them seen only once. The CDR3 runs 16 residues. CDR1 MNHNY and CDR2 SVGAGI come from the germline V gene (reference sequence). Concerning this clone itself: The antigen is unknown. Compared with germline, one end of the junction differs, possibly owing to a read error. Other DNA sequences in this sample translate to the same CDR3.

The sample consisted of unstimulated CD4+ T cells sorted from spleen or lymph node cells, taken before transplant. The genes are TRBV6-6 and TRBJ1-6; unclear D gene. The clonotype originates from a human donor who was the organ donor for an intestinal transplant. The CDR3 here is CASSRHMSSYNSPLHF. Here the CDR3 DNA reads TGCGCCAGCAGCCGACACATGAGCTCCTATAATTCACCCCTCCACTTT.